This T cell receptor beta chain derives from a study of blood T cells in healthy people across ages. Per germline, CDR1 KGHDR and CDR2 SFDVKD. The CDR3 covers 13 residues. As to this clonotype: Its antigen is not known. Mismatch with germline at one junction end may stem from a read error.

A second about 7 to 11 cycle PCR used barcoded and J-beta primers. TCRdb reanalysed the 5' RACE reads using MiXCR and keeps one entry per CDR3 protein. Of roughly 680,000 distinct CDR3 sequences in the sample, approximately 49% were seen once. Findings and caveats of the study: Without sorted subsets, naive and antigen-experienced compartments could not be conclusively compared. In these data, TCR beta diversity tracked strongly with naive T cell percentage.

Sample donors were healthy Caucasian individuals that came from Russia, aged roughly 6 to 95. The clonotype was recovered from a woman aged 55-69 years in good health. What was sequenced was blood. The rearrangement uses TRBV24-1 and TRBJ2-1; tentatively, D is TRBD2 (5 bases). The CDR3 protein is CVTSEGSPNEQFF. CDR3 in DNA: TGTGTCACCAGTGAGGGCAGCCCCAATGAGCAGTTCTTC.